These 32 T cell receptor beta chains share one sample of origin, sequenced in a study of post-analysis software for immune sequencing data. The antigens of these receptors remain unknown. TCR beta libraries were prepared from cDNA with unique molecular identifiers. One entry per CDR3 protein, called by TCRdb with MiXCR from the PCR reads. This table holds 820,000 or so distinct CDR3 sequences, roughly 50% found once. Study observations and caveats: Elevated frequency relative to controls characterized roughly five TRBV segments in patients, TRBV5-6, TRBV5-1 and TRBV20-1 among them.

Input material: blood. The receptor source for this set is a girl between 10 and 17 years old with multiple sclerosis.

This chain uses TRBV4-2 with TRBJ1-1; TRBD1 is a possible D gene (6 bases). The V end lost 0 bases, the J end lost 4 bases, and 12 bases lay between the germline ends. Germline CDR1 is LGHNA and CDR2 is YNFKEQ. The CDR3 sequence is 15 residues long. CDR3 coding DNA: TGTGCCAGCAGCCAAGAAGCCAGGGGATCCACTGAAGCTTTCTTT. This translates into CASSQEARGSTEAFF.

This clonotype was observed a handful of times. V usage is TRBV20-1 and J usage is TRBJ1-6; D unclear. V lost 2 bases and J 7 bases, leaving 6 bases between the germline ends. The CDR3 is 12 residues long. Looked up from germline, CDR1 is DFQATT and CDR2 is SNEGSKA (reference sequence). CDR3 residues: CSARHPNSPLHF. The CDR3, as DNA: TGCAGTGCTAGACATCCGAATTCACCCCTCCACTTT.

The chain employs TRBV20-1 and TRBJ2-5; D unclear. This CDR3 has 13 residues. V gave up 5 bases and J gave up 4 bases, with 14 bases separating them. CDR1 is DFQATT and CDR2 is SNEGSKA in the germline V gene (reference sequence). The CDR3: CSAPPRVGETQYF. Here the CDR3 DNA reads TGCAGTGCTCCCCCTCGGGTGGGAGAGACCCAGTACTTC.

This clonotype came up once. The V gene is TRBV7-3, the J gene TRBJ2-2, with a weak D call TRBD2 (6 bases). Looked up from germline, CDR1 is SGHTA and CDR2 is FQGTGA. V was shortened by 1 base and J by 1 base, with 7 bases between the two germline ends. The CDR3 totals 15 residues. The CDR3 region is CASSLNGGNTGELFF. CDR3 in DNA: TGTGCCAGCAGCTTAAACGGGGGGAACACCGGGGAGCTGTTTTTT. Complete variable domain (other parts from reference TRBV7-3 and TRBJ2-2): GAGVSQTPSNKVTEKGKYVELRCDPISGHTALYWYRQSLGQGPEFLIYFQGTGAADDSGLPNDRFFAVRPEGSVSTLKIQRTERGDSAVYLCASSLNGGNTGELFFGEGSRLTVL.

The chain recombines TRBV14 with TRBJ2-7; D is unresolved. Deletions cut 0 bases from V and 4 bases from J, with 13 bases between. Germline values: CDR1 SGHDN, CDR2 FVKESK. This CDR3 contains 15 residues. As DNA, the CDR3 is TGTGCCAGCAGCCAAGATGCTAAGATCATATACGAGCAGTACTTC. As protein: CASSQDAKIIYEQYF.

The chain couples TRBV28 to TRBJ2-1, with D perhaps matching TRBD1 (6 bases). The germline V gene encodes CDR1 MDHEN and CDR2 SYDVKM. There are 15 residues in the CDR3. Trimming pared 3 bases from V and 6 bases from J, leaving 15 bases between. The CDR3 region has the DNA TGTGCCAGCAGTTTCTTGTCAGGGGACGTCAATGAGCAGTTCTTC. Residues: CASSFLSGDVNEQFF. The whole variable domain, filled in from reference TRBV28 and TRBJ2-1, reads DVKVTQSSRYLVKRTGEKVFLECVQDMDHENMFWYRQDPGLGLRLIYFSYDVKMKEKGDIPEGYSVSREKKERFSLILESASTNQTSMYLCASSFLSGDVNEQFFGPGTRLTVL.

The rearrangement links TRBV27 to TRBJ1-4; unclear D gene. The CDR3 sequence is 13 residues long. Trimming left V 4 bases short and J 4 bases short, with 7 bases between. Per germline, CDR1 MNHEY and CDR2 SMNVEV (reference sequence). CDR3 amino acids: CASSWVDNEKLFF. CDR3 sequence (DNA): TGTGCCAGCAGTTGGGTCGATAATGAAAAACTGTTTTTT.

This clonotype is a singleton in its sample. J is TRBJ2-4 and V is TRBV5-6; TRBD1 matches 7 bases. V lost 5 bases and J lost 9; bases outside the gene matches: 8. CDR3 length: 13 residues. CDR1 SGHDT and CDR2 YYEEEE come from the germline V gene. This chain's CDR3 is CASRPGQRSIQYF. The CDR3 region has the DNA TGTGCCAGCAGACCGGGACAGCGAAGCATTCAGTACTTC.

The rearrangement joins TRBV20-1 to TRBJ2-5, with a weak D call TRBD2 (5 bases). Germline V gives CDR1 DFQATT, CDR2 SNEGSKA (reference sequence). V was shortened by 3 bases and J by 7 bases, with 12 bases between the two germline ends. The CDR3 covers 12 residues. CDR3 loop: CSARAVGGTQYF. The DNA for the CDR3 is TGCAGTGCTAGGGCCGTAGGAGGGACCCAGTACTTC.

This chain links TRBV7-2 with TRBJ2-4; 7 nucleotides match TRBD2. The better agreement between TRBJ2-7 and the DNA end casts doubt on the J call. The germline V gene has CDR1 SGHTA and CDR2 FQGNSA. The CDR3 totals 14 residues. Here the CDR3 reads CASSFSTSTYEQYF. CDR3 bases: TGTGCCAGCAGCTTTTCGACTAGCACCTACGAGCAGTACTTC.

The chain is built from TRBV9 and TRBJ2-1; 8 positions agree with TRBD1. Germline CDR1 and CDR2: SGDLS and YYNGEE. This CDR3 is built from 15 residues. The V segment lost 3 bases and the J segment 4 bases; nucleotides outside the gene matches: 6. The CDR3: CASSAQGAGYNEQFF. DNA for the CDR3: TGTGCCAGCAGCGCCCAGGGGGCTGGGTACAATGAGCAGTTCTTC.

This clonotype was seen a handful of times. V usage is TRBV7-9 and J usage is TRBJ1-2; the match to TRBD1 covers 8 bases. Germline loops: CDR1 SEHNR, CDR2 FQNEAQ (reference sequence). The V and J ends lost 7 bases and 2 bases, in that order; junction bases with no gene match: 6. This CDR3 comprises 14 residues. CDR3 DNA sequence: TGTGCCAGCATCCGACAGGGGAAGAACTATGGCTACACCTTC. The encoded protein is CASIRQGKNYGYTF.

The chain employs TRBV5-1 and TRBJ2-1; the match to TRBD2 covers 8 bases. CDR3 length: 16 residues. CDR1 is SGHRS and CDR2 is YFSETQ in the germline V gene. The junction had 15 bases not matched to a gene; V was cut back by 5 bases and J by 8 bases. CDR3 sequence reads: CASSQIRGGVLDEQFF. The CDR3 DNA follows: TGCGCCAGCAGTCAAATCCGGGGGGGCGTCCTGGATGAGCAGTTCTTC.

The V and J genes are TRBV11-3 and TRBJ2-7, with 10 nucleotides matching TRBD1. CDR1 and CDR2 from the germline V gene are SGHNT and YENEEA. The CDR3 runs 16 residues. V trimming: 1 base; J trimming: 2 bases; junction bases outside the gene matches: 5. The CDR3 DNA follows: TGTGCCAGCAGCTTAGGGACAGGGGGACCAGCCTACGAGCAGTACTTC. This encodes CASSLGTGGPAYEQYF.

Only one count was recorded for this clonotype. This chain uses TRBV9 with TRBJ2-7; D possibly matches TRBD1 or TRBD2 (5 bases each). The CDR3 is 14 amino acids. Germline CDR1 is SGDLS and CDR2 is YYNGEE. V lost 4 bases and J lost 6, with 17 bases in between. The CDR3 coding sequence is TGTGCCAGCAGCCTGGGACCCGCAGGGAGCGAGCAGTACTTC. Protein product: CASSLGPAGSEQYF.

The chain carries TRBV20-1 and TRBJ2-7; no firm D call. V lost 5 bases to trimming and J lost 3 bases, with 14 bases between them. CDR1 DFQATT and CDR2 SNEGSKA come from the germline V gene (reference sequence). This CDR3 spans 13 amino acids. The CDR3 region has the DNA TGCAGTGCTCCAGACACTCGTCGCTACGAGCAGTACTTC. Translation: CSAPDTRRYEQYF.

This clonotype was counted only a few times. V usage is TRBV9 and J usage is TRBJ2-3; tentatively, D is TRBD1 or TRBD2 (5 bases each). Trimming took off 2 bases at V and 2 bases at J, with 12 bases between the two ends. The CDR3 runs to 15 residues. CDR1 and CDR2 (germline): SGDLS, YYNGEE. The CDR3 DNA reads as TGTGCCAGCAGCGTGATAGGGGACCCCACAGATACGCAGTATTTT. Its translation is CASSVIGDPTDTQYF. The full variable domain, with the rest looked up from reference TRBV9 and TRBJ2-3, is DSGVTQTPKHLITATGQRVTLRCSPRSGDLSVYWYQQSLDQGLQFLIQYYNGEERAKGNILERFSAQQFPDLHSELNLSSLELGDSALYFCASSVIGDPTDTQYFGPGTRLTVL.

In its sample, this clonotype was seen a few times. The V and J genes are TRBV19 and TRBJ2-5; D is possibly TRBD1 (7 bases). The CDR3 consists of 14 residues. Germline values: CDR1 LNHDA, CDR2 SQIVND (reference sequence). Trimming stripped 5 bases from V and 2 bases from J, with 12 bases between. The CDR3 sequence is CASSLRGAQETQYF. The CDR3 DNA follows: TGTGCCAGTAGTCTCAGGGGGGCTCAAGAGACCCAGTACTTC.

On this clonotype: A read error may account for a junction end that differs from germline. The chain combines TRBV7-7 with TRBJ2-3; TRBD2 is a possible D gene (5 bases). This CDR3 has 15 amino acids. Per the germline V gene, CDR1 is SSHAT and CDR2 is FNYEAQ (reference sequence). This chain's CDR3 is CASSLAPTATDTQYF. CDR3 nucleotide sequence: TGTGCTAGCAGCCTAGCCCCAACTGCCACAGATACGCAGTATTTT.

The V and J genes are TRBV5-1 and TRBJ2-1; 8 positions agree with TRBD1. This CDR3 is 14 amino acids long. Germline assignment: CDR1 SGHRS and CDR2 YFSETQ. After removal of 4 bases from V and 8 bases from J, the junction contained 8 bases not matched to a gene. The CDR3 nucleotides are TGCGCCAGCAGCCGACCGGGACAGGTCGATGAGCAGTTCTTC. It translates to CASSRPGQVDEQFF.

The chain employs TRBV7-9 and TRBJ2-1; D remains ambiguous. Germline V gene data show CDR1 as SEHNR and CDR2 as FQNEAQ (reference sequence). Trimming took 0 bases from V and 11 from J, leaving 8 bases between them. The CDR3 runs 12 residues. CDR3 nucleotide sequence: TGTGCCAGCAGCTTAGCCAGTGCCCAGCAGTTCTTC. Its protein product is CASSLASAQQFF.

Many counts were recorded for this clonotype. This chain links TRBV20-1 with TRBJ1-2, with 10 nucleotides matching TRBD1. The CDR3 consists of 15 residues. V lost 0 bases and J lost 8; bases outside the gene matches: 9. CDR1 and CDR2 (germline): DFQATT, SNEGSKA (reference sequence). The CDR3: CSARDSRQGARGYTF. DNA for the CDR3: TGCAGTGCTAGAGATTCGAGACAGGGGGCGCGGGGCTACACCTTC.

The chain uses TRBV12-3 or TRBV12-4 and TRBJ2-1; TRBD2 matches 8 bases. With 10 bases clipped from V and 6 bases from J, the junction kept 11 bases outside the gene matches. This CDR3 is built from 14 residues. The CDR3 protein is CATLGAGGSNEQFF. As DNA, the CDR3 is TGTGCCACCCTGGGGGCGGGAGGCTCCAATGAGCAGTTCTTC.

The chain couples TRBV5-1 to TRBJ2-1, with TRBD1 identical over 7 bases. The V segment lost 4 bases and the J segment 3 bases; nucleotides outside the gene matches: 7. CDR1 is SGHRS and CDR2 is YFSETQ in the germline V gene. This CDR3 region has 15 residues. The CDR3 reads CASSRLGDSYNEQFF. In DNA, the CDR3 is TGCGCCAGCAGCCGGCTCGGGGACAGCTACAATGAGCAGTTCTTC.

The rearrangement links TRBV3-1 to TRBJ2-1; D uncertain. This CDR3 region has 15 residues. Germline V CDR1 and CDR2: LGHDT, YNNKEL (reference sequence). Between the trimmed V and J ends, which lost 1 base and 4 bases, there was a span of 11 bases. The CDR3 DNA follows: TGTGCCAGCAGCCAAGGGGCCTTCTCTTACAATGAGCAGTTCTTC. This sequence encodes CASSQGAFSYNEQFF.

The V and J genes are TRBV20-1 and TRBJ2-1; a weak D match, TRBD2 (6 bases). Germline-derived CDR1 and CDR2 are DFQATT and SNEGSKA (reference sequence). The CDR3 is 14 residues long. The CDR3 DNA is TGCAGCGCCAGGATAGCGGAGCCGAACTATGAGCAGTTCTTC. Translating gives CSARIAEPNYEQFF.

In its sample, this clonotype was seen a few times. The chain recombines TRBV5-1 with TRBJ2-7; possible D gene TRBD1, 6 bases. The germline CDR1 and CDR2 sequences are SGHRS and YFSETQ. This CDR3 spans 14 amino acids. Trimming took 4 bases from V and 6 from J, leaving 17 bases between them. For the CDR3, the DNA is TGCGCCAGCAGCGCACTCCCCACAGGGAGCGAGCAGTACTTC. Its translation is CASSALPTGSEQYF. Complete variable domain (other parts from reference TRBV5-1 and TRBJ2-7): KAGVTQTPRYLIKTRGQQVTLSCSPISGHRSVSWYQQTPGQGLQFLFEYFSETQRNKGNFPGRFSGRQFSNSRSEMNVSTLELGDSALYLCASSALPTGSEQYFGPGTRLTVT.

The chain carries TRBV5-1 and TRBJ2-5; 8 bases agree with TRBD2. Germline CDR1 reads SGHRS; CDR2 reads YFSETQ. V was clipped by 4 bases and J by 5 bases; unmatched bases: 7. The CDR3 is 14 residues long. CDR3 amino acids: CASSRGGPLETQYF. The CDR3 coding sequence is TGCGCCAGCAGCCGGGGGGGTCCCCTGGAGACCCAGTACTTC.

The chain combines TRBV4-2 with TRBJ2-1, with 9 nucleotides matching TRBD2. J was trimmed by 0 bases and V by 8 bases; bases with no gene match: 2. The germline V gene has CDR1 LGHNA and CDR2 YNFKEQ. The length of the CDR3 is 14 residues. The CDR3 nucleotides are TGTGCCAGCGGTAGCGGGAGCTCCTACAATGAGCAGTTCTTC. Translating gives CASGSGSSYNEQFF.

The J gene is TRBJ2-3, the V gene TRBV5-1; either TRBD1 or TRBD2 may fit D (5 bases each). Trimming took 4 bases from V and 0 from J, leaving 12 bases between them. Germline V gives CDR1 SGHRS, CDR2 YFSETQ. This CDR3 is 15 amino acids long. CDR3 amino acids: CASSPMGVSTDTQYF. The DNA for the CDR3 is TGCGCCAGCAGCCCTATGGGGGTGAGCACAGATACGCAGTATTTT.

In this sample, this clonotype turned up a few times. This chain joins TRBV20-1 and TRBJ1-2, with D possibly matching TRBD1 (5 bases). Per germline, CDR1 DFQATT and CDR2 SNEGSKA (reference sequence). The CDR3 runs 11 residues. The ends were cut back, 5 bases at V and 8 bases at J, with 12 bases in the middle. This CDR3 is CSARGARGYTF. As DNA, the CDR3 is TGCAGTGCTCGAGGGGCGAGAGGCTACACCTTC.

This sequence joins TRBV7-2 and TRBJ2-1, with unresolved D. The J call is doubtful: the DNA matches TRBJ2-7 better. The CDR3 is made up of 15 amino acids. Germline CDR1 SGHTA, CDR2 FQGNSA. The CDR3 loop is CASSTSQSSYNEQYF. The DNA of the CDR3 is TGTGCCAGCAGCACTTCTCAGAGCTCCTACAATGAGCAGTACTTC.